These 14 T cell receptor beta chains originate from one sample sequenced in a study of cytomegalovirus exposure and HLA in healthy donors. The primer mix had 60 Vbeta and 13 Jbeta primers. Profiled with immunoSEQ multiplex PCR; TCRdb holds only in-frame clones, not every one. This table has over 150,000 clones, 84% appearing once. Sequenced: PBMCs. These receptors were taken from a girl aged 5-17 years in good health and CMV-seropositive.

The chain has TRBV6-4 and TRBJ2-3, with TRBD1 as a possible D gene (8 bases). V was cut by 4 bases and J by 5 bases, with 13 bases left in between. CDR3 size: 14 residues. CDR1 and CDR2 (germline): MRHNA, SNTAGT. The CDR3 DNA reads TGTGCCAGCAGTGTCAACAGGGGGGGAGATACGCAGTATTTT. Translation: CASSVNRGGDTQYF.

The CDR3 spells CASSLGTGSSYEQYF. The CDR3 region has the DNA TGTGCCAGCAGTTTAGGGACAGGGAGCTCCTACGAGCAGTACTTC. The rearrangement links TRBV28 to TRBJ2-7; 9 bases fit TRBD1. Per germline, CDR1 MDHEN and CDR2 SYDVKM. V was clipped by 2 bases and J by 0 bases; unmatched bases: 2. CDR3 length: 15 amino acids.

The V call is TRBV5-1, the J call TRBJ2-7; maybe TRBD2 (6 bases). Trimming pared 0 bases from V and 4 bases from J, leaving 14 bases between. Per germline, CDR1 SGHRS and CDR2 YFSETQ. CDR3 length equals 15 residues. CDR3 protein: CASSLDNSGLYEQYF. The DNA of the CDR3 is TGCGCCAGCAGCTTGGATAATAGCGGATTATACGAGCAGTACTTC.

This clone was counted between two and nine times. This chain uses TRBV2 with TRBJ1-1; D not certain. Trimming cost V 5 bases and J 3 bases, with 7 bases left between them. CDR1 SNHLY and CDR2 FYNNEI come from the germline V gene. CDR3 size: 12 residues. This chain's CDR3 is CASSLEYTEAFF. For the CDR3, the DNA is TGTGCCAGCAGTCTAGAGTACACTGAAGCTTTCTTT. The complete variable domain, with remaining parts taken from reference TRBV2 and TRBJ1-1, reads EPEVTQTPSHQVTQMGQEVILRCVPISNHLYFYWYRQILGQKVEFLVSFYNNEISEKSEIFDDQFSVERPDGSNFTLKIRSTKLEDSAMYFCASSLEYTEAFFGQGTRLTVV.

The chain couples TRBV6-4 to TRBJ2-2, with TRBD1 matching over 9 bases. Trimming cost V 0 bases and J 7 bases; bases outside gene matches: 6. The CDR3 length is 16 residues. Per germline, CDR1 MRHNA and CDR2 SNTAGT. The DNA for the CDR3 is TGTGCCAGCAGTGACTCGATGGGACAGGGTAACGGGGAGCTGTTTTTT. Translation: CASSDSMGQGNGELFF.

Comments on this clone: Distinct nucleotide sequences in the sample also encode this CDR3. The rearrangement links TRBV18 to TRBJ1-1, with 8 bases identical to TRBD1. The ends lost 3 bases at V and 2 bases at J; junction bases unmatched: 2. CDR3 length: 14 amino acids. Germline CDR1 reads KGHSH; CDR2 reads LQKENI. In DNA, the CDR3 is TGTGCCAGCTCACCCCAGGGGGCTAACACTGAAGCTTTCTTT. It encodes CASSPQGANTEAFF.

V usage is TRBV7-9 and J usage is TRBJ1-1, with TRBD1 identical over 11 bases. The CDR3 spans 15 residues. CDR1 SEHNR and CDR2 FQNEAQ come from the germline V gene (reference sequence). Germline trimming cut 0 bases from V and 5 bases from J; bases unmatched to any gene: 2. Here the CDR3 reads CASSLAGTGGTEAFF. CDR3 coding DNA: TGTGCCAGCAGCTTAGCTGGGACAGGGGGTACTGAAGCTTTCTTT.

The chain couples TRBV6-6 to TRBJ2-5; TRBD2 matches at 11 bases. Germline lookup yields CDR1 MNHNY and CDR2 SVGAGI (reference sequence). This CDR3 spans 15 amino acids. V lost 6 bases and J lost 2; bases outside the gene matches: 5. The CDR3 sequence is CASSRLAGFQETQYF. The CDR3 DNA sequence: TGTGCCAGCAGCCGACTAGCGGGGTTTCAAGAGACCCAGTACTTC.

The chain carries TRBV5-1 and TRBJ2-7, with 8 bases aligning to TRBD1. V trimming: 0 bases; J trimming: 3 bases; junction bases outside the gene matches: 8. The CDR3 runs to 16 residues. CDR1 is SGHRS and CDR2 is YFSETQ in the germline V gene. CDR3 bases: TGCGCCAGCAGCTTGGAGGGACAGGTGACCGACTACGAGCAGTACTTC. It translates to CASSLEGQVTDYEQYF. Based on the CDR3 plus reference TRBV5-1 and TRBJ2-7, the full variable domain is KAGVTQTPRYLIKTRGQQVTLSCSPISGHRSVSWYQQTPGQGLQFLFEYFSETQRNKGNFPGRFSGRQFSNSRSEMNVSTLELGDSALYLCASSLEGQVTDYEQYFGPGTRLTVT.

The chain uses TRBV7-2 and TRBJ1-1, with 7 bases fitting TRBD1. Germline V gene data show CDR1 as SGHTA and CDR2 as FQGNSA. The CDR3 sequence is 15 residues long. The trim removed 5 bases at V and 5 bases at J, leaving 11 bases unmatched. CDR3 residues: CASSPPGTRGTEAFF. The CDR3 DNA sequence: TGTGCCAGCAGCCCTCCAGGGACCAGGGGGACTGAAGCTTTCTTT.

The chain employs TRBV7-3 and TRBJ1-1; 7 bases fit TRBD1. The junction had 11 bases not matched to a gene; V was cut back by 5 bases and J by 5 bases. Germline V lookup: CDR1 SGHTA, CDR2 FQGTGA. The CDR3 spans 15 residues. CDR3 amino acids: CASSVRDSLITEAFF. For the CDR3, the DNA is TGTGCCAGCAGCGTCCGGGACAGTTTGATAACTGAAGCTTTCTTT.

The CDR3 DNA follows: TGTGCCAGCAGTGTCTTGGACAGGGATTATGGCTACACCTTC. Residues: CASSVLDRDYGYTF. The genes are TRBV25-1 and TRBJ1-2; 8 nucleotides agree with TRBD1. With V trimmed by 4 bases and J by 5 bases, 6 bases remained unmatched. Per the germline V gene, CDR1 is MGHDK and CDR2 is SYGVNS. The CDR3 is 14 amino acids.

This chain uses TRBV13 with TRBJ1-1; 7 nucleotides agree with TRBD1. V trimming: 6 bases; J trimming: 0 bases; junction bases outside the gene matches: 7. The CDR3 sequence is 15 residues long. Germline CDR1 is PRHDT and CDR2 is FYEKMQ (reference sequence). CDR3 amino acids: CASSLLGTVNTEAFF. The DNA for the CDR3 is TGTGCCAGCAGTTTACTCGGGACAGTGAACACTGAAGCTTTCTTT. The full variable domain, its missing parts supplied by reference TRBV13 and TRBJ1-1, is AAGVIQSPRHLIKEKRETATLKCYPIPRHDTVYWYQQGPGQDPQFLISFYEKMQSDKGSIPDRFSAQQFSDYHSELNMSSLELGDSALYFCASSLLGTVNTEAFFGQGTRLTVV.

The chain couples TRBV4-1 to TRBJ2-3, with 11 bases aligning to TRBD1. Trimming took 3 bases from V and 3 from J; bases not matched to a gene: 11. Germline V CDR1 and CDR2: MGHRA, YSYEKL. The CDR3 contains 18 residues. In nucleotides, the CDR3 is TGCGCCAGCAGCCACTCCTTCCGGGACAGGGGGAGAACAGATACGCAGTATTTT. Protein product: CASSHSFRDRGRTDTQYF.